This is a list of T cell receptor beta chains from one sample in a study of PD-L1 blockade in urothelial cancer. Clones were sequenced by immunoSEQ multiplex PCR, and TCRdb holds only the in-frame ones, with some missing. The repertoire holds 70,000 or so clones, with around 84% as singletons. The source material was PBMCs, sampled around atezolizumab (anti-PD-L1) treatment. Source of these receptors: a man aged 70 or older with urothelial cancer. Both conserved end residues are part of each CDR3. The D gene is left open where the match is weak. Some rows have no size entry. The others give once, few or many, or a class for an expanded clone.

.	TRBJ1-3	TRBV11-2	.	CASSLGKSGNTIYF	TGTGCCAGCAGCCTGGGCAAATCTGGAAACACCATATATTTT
.	TRBJ2-3	TRBV4-1	.	CASSQARRLDTQYF	TGCGCCAGCAGCCAAGCGAGGAGGTTAGATACGCAGTATTTT
.	TRBJ2-7	TRBV28	TRBD2	CASSFWGGEQYF	TGTGCCAGCAGTTTTTGGGGGGGCGAGCAGTACTTC
.	TRBJ1-5	TRBV19	.	CASSRGSQPQHF	TGTGCCAGTAGTAGAGGGAGCCAGCCCCAGCATTTT
.	TRBJ2-1	TRBV4-1	TRBD1	CASSQGTQGGSYNEQFF	TGCGCCAGCAGCCAAGGTACACAGGGGGGCTCCTACAATGAGCAGTTCTTC
.	TRBJ2-7	TRBV19	TRBD1	CASSPGQGAYEQYF	TGTGCCAGTAGTCCAGGACAGGGGGCATACGAGCAGTACTTC
.	TRBJ2-5	TRBV29-1	TRBD1	CSVCKMDRGKETQYF	TGCAGCGTTTGTAAAATGGACAGGGGAAAAGAGACCCAGTACTTC
.	TRBJ2-3	TRBV28	TRBD2	CASSPLDSGRTDTQYF	TGTGCCAGCAGTCCCCTGGATAGCGGGAGAACAGATACGCAGTATTTT
few	TRBJ2-7	TRBV7-9	.	CASSLVGSWGRNEQYF	TGTGCCAGCAGCTTAGTCGGTTCGTGGGGGCGCAACGAGCAGTACTTC
.	TRBJ1-1	TRBV11-2	.	CASSLDGLGAGYMNTEAFF	TGTGCCAGCAGCTTAGACGGTCTGGGGGCCGGGTATATGAACACTGAAGCTTTCTTT
.	TRBJ2-1	TRBV5-1	TRBD2	CASSLSLAGGKNEQFF	TGCGCCAGCAGCTTGAGCCTAGCGGGAGGGAAGAATGAGCAGTTCTTC
.	TRBJ2-5	TRBV5-1	TRBD1	CASSIGQGGETQYF	TGCGCCAGCAGCATAGGACAGGGTGGCGAGACCCAGTACTTC
.	TRBJ2-5	TRBV19	TRBD1	CASSFRGRDQETQYF	TGTGCCAGTAGTTTCAGGGGGCGGGACCAAGAGACCCAGTACTTC
.	TRBJ2-5	TRBV5-1	TRBD2	CASRRLAGVETQYF	TGCGCCAGCAGACGACTAGCGGGAGTGGAGACCCAGTACTTC
.	TRBJ1-5	TRBV19	.	CASSISAGILSNQPQHF	TGTGCCAGTAGTATAAGTGCAGGGATCCTAAGCAATCAGCCCCAGCATTTT
.	TRBJ1-5	TRBV21-1	.	CANPVRGWQPQHF	TGTGCCAACCCCGTAAGGGGTTGGCAGCCCCAGCATTTT
.	TRBJ1-1	TRBV6-1	.	CASRLGVDTEAFF	TGTGCCAGCAGGTTAGGGGTTGACACTGAAGCTTTCTTT
.	TRBJ2-2	TRBV25-1	.	CASSEIVTNTGELFF	TGTGCCAGCAGTGAAATAGTCACGAACACCGGGGAGCTGTTTTTT
.	TRBJ2-3	TRBV10-3	.	CAISEPLKVEVTQYF	TGTGCCATCAGTGAGCCCCTAAAGGTTGAGGTTACGCAGTATTTT
.	TRBJ2-1	TRBV6-1	.	CASSETRSEQFF	TGTGCCAGCAGTGAGACTAGGTCTGAGCAGTTCTTC
once	TRBJ1-5	TRBV28	.	CASRGLFNQPQHF	TGTGCCAGCAGGGGACTGTTCAATCAGCCCCAGCATTTT
once	TRBJ2-3	TRBV27	.	CASSLTRGTDTQYF	TGTGCCAGCAGTTTAACCCGGGGCACAGATACGCAGTATTTT
.	TRBJ2-2	TRBV9	TRBD2	CASSVVAGGLGTGELFF	TGTGCCAGCAGCGTAGTAGCGGGAGGGCTTGGCACCGGGGAGCTGTTTTTT
.	TRBJ2-1	TRBV9	TRBD2	CASSVSGRNKDEQFF	TGTGCCAGCAGCGTCAGCGGGAGGAACAAGGATGAGCAGTTCTTC
.	TRBJ1-5	TRBV6-1	.	CASSLGGESNQPQHF	TGTGCCAGCAGCCTAGGGGGGGAGAGCAATCAGCCCCAGCATTTT
.	TRBJ1-5	TRBV5-1	.	CASSTGGGRDQPQHF	TGCGCCAGCAGCACCGGGGGGGGCAGGGATCAGCCCCAGCATTTT
.	TRBJ2-1	TRBV9	TRBD2	CASSPSGRAGHEQFF	TGTGCCAGCAGCCCCAGCGGGAGGGCCGGGCATGAGCAGTTCTTC
once	TRBJ2-1	TRBV6-1	TRBD1	CASSTRTGGWNEQFF	TGTGCCAGCAGTACCCGGACAGGGGGTTGGAATGAGCAGTTCTTC
.	TRBJ2-1	TRBV9	TRBD2	CASSRGGSSYNEQFF	TGTGCCAGCAGCCGGGGCGGGAGCTCCTACAATGAGCAGTTCTTC
.	TRBJ1-2	TRBV15	.	CATSRVIVGGGYTF	TGTGCCACCAGCAGAGTTATCGTGGGGGGGGGCTACACCTTC
.	TRBJ2-1	TRBV14	.	CASSQGVGTADLFNNEQFF	TGTGCCAGCAGCCAGGGAGTCGGGACTGCCGACCTCTTTAACAATGAGCAGTTCTTC
.	TRBJ1-1	TRBV7-8	TRBD1	CASSLRGPGQGNTEAFF	TGTGCCAGCAGCTTAAGGGGGCCCGGGCAGGGCAACACTGAAGCTTTCTTT